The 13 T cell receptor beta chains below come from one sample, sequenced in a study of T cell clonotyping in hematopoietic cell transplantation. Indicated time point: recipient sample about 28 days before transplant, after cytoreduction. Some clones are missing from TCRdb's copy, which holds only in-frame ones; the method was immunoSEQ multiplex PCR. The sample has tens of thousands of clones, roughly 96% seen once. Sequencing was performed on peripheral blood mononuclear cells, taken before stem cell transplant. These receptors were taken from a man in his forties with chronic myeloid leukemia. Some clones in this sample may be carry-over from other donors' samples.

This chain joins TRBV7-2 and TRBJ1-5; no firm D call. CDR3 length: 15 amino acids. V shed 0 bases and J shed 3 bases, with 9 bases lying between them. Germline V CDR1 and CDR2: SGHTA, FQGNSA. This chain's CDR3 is CASSLAVTANQPQHF. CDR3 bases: TGTGCCAGCAGCTTAGCGGTAACAGCCAATCAGCCCCAGCATTTT.

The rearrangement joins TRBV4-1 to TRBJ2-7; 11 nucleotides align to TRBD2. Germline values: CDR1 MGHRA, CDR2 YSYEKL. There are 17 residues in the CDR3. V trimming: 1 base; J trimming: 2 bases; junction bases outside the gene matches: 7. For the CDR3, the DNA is TGCGCCAGCAGCCAAGGACGAACTAGCGGGGGCCCCTACGAGCAGTACTTC. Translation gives CASSQGRTSGGPYEQYF.

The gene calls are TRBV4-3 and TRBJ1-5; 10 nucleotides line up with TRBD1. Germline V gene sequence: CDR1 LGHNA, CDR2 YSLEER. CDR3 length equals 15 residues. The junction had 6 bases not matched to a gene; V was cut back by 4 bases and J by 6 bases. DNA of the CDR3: TGCGCCAGCAGCCGAGACAGGGGGCCAGGTCAGCCCCAGCATTTT. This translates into CASSRDRGPGQPQHF.

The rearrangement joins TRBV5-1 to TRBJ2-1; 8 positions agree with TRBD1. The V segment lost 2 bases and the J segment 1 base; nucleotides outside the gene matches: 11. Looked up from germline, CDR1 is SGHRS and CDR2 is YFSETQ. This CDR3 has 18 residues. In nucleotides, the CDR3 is TGCGCCAGCAGCTTAAATTTAGAACAGGGGGTTTCCTACAATGAGCAGTTCTTC. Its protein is CASSLNLEQGVSYNEQFF.

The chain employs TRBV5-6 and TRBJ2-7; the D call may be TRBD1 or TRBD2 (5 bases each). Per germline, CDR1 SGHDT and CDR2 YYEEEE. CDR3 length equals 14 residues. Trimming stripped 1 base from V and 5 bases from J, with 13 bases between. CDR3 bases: TGTGCCAGCAGCTTGCTGGGGACGATCAACGAGCAGTACTTC. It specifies CASSLLGTINEQYF.

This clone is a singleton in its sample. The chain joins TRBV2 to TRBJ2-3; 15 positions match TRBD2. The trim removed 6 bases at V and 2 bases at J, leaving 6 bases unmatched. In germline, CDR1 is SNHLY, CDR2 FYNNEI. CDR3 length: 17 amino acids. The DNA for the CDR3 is TGTGCCAGCAGAGCTGGACTAGCGGGGGGGTACACAGATACGCAGTATTTT. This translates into CASRAGLAGGYTDTQYF.

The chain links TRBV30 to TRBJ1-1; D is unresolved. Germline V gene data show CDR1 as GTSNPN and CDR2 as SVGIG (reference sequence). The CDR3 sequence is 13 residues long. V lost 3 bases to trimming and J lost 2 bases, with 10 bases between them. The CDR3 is CAWRDGSNTEAFF. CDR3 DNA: TGTGCCTGGAGGGACGGGAGTAACACTGAAGCTTTCTTT. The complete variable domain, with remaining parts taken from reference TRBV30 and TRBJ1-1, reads SQTIHQWPATLVQPVGSPLSLECTVEGTSNPNLYWYRQAAGRGLQLLFYSVGIGQISSEVPQNLSASRPQDRQFILSSKKLLLSDSGFYLCAWRDGSNTEAFFGQGTRLTVV.

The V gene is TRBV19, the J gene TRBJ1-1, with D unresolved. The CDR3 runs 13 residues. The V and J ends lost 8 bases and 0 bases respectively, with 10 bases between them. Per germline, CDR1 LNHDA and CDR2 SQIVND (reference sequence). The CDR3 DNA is TGTGCCAGTCACACGGCGGTGAACACTGAAGCTTTCTTT. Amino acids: CASHTAVNTEAFF.

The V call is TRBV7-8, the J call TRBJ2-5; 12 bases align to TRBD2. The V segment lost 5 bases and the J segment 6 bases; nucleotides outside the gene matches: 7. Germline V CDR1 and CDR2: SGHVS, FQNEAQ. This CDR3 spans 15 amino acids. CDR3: CASSRRTSGVQTQYF. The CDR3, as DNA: TGTGCCAGCAGCCGGCGGACTAGCGGGGTGCAGACCCAGTACTTC.

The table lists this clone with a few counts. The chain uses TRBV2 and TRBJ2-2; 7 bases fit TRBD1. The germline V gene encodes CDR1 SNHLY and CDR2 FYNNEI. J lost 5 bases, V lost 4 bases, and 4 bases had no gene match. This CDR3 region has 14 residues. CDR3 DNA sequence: TGTGCCAGCAGTGGGACAGGAAGGACCGGGGAGCTGTTTTTT. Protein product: CASSGTGRTGELFF.

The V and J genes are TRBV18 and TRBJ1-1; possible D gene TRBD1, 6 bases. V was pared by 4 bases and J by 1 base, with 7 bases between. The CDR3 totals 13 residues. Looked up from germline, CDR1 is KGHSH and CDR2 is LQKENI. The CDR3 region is CASSRTANTEAFF. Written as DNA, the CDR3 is TGTGCCAGCTCACGGACAGCGAACACTGAAGCTTTCTTT.

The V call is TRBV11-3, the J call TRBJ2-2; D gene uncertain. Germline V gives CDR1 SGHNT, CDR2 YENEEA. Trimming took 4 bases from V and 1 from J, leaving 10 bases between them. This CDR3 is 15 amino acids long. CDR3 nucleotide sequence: TGTGCCAGCAGCTATCGGACGGGGAACACCGGGGAGCTGTTTTTT. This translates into CASSYRTGNTGELFF.

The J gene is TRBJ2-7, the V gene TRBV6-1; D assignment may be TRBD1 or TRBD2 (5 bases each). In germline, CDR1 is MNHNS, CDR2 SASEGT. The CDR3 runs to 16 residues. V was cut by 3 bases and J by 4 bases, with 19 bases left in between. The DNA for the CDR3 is TGTGCCAGCAGTGAGCCCGGGACCAGGGCGTCGTACGAGCAGTACTTC. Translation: CASSEPGTRASYEQYF.